These 15 T cell receptor beta chains were sequenced from one sample in a study of Graves' ophthalmopathy and Graves' hyperthyroidism (dated by TCRdb to the late 2010s). The sequencer listed for this sample is Illumina HiSeq 2000. For repertoire sequencing, the TCR beta CDR3 regions were amplified from RNA transcripts. The first round of RT-PCR was done with HTBI primers and the Qiagen OneStep RT-PCR kit, and was followed by a second round of multiplex PCR, then size selection and purification. TCRdb reran the public reads through fastp at Q25 and MiXCR, keeping productive beta chains. Rows matching on CDR3 protein sequence are summarized as one entry with the most common DNA and genes. In all, the sample holds over a million distinct CDR3 sequences, and about 38% of those were seen once. The biggest ten clones account for around 10% of the sample. Sequencing was performed on peripheral blood or thyroid tissue (not recorded which). These receptors originate from an adult man with Graves' hyperthyroidism.

The chain couples TRBV7-9 to TRBJ1-5, with unresolved D. Trimming shortened V by 6 bases and J by 4 bases, and 10 bases separated the two germline ends. The germline CDR1 and CDR2 sequences are SEHNR and FQNEAQ (reference sequence). The CDR3 spans 13 residues. For the CDR3, the DNA is TGTGCCAGCAGTGGTCCAAAGAATCAGCCCCAGCATTTT. Amino acids: CASSGPKNQPQHF. Full variable domain (missing parts from reference TRBV7-9 and TRBJ1-5): DTGVSQNPRHKITKRGQNVTFRCDPISEHNRLYWYRQTLGQGPEFLTYFQNEAQLEKSRLLSDRFSAERPKGSFSTLEIQRTEQGDSAMYLCASSGPKNQPQHFGDGTRLSIL.

This clonotype was counted between two and nine times. CDR3 sequence (DNA): TGTGCCAGCAGCGAGCTCTCCGGGACTAGCGGGAGTTTGGTTTGGGAGACCCAGTACTTC. Translating it yields CASSELSGTSGSLVWETQYF. This sequence joins TRBV7-9 and TRBJ2-5; the match to TRBD2 covers 14 bases. Germline trimming cut 5 bases from V and 5 bases from J; bases unmatched to any gene: 19. The CDR3 totals 20 residues. The germline V gene has CDR1 SEHNR and CDR2 FQNEAQ (reference sequence).

The rearrangement joins TRBV29-1 to TRBJ2-5, with D unclear. This CDR3 spans 14 amino acids. Germline V gene lookup returns CDR1 SQVTM and CDR2 ANQGSEA. Deletions cut 5 bases from V and 5 bases from J, with 18 bases between. In DNA, the CDR3 is TGCAGCGTTAAGGCAGTCCATCTGGGGGAGACCCAGTACTTC. Amino acids: CSVKAVHLGETQYF.

The V call is TRBV2, the J call TRBJ2-2, with D unresolved. The CDR3 has 13 residues. The ends were cut back, 5 bases at V and 7 bases at J, with 11 bases in the middle. Germline V lookup: CDR1 SNHLY, CDR2 FYNNEI. The CDR3 region has the DNA TGTGCCAGCAGTTACTCTGAAGTCGGGGAGCTGTTTTTT. Translated: CASSYSEVGELFF.

The chain couples TRBV15 to TRBJ1-1; D is possibly TRBD1 (6 bases). Trimming pared 10 bases from V and 0 bases from J, leaving 9 bases between. Per germline, CDR1 LNHNV and CDR2 YYDKDF (reference sequence). The CDR3 length is 12 residues. The CDR3 protein is CANQGLNTEAFF. CDR3 sequence (DNA): TGTGCCAACCAGGGGTTGAACACTGAAGCTTTCTTT.

V gene TRBV7-9 combines with J gene TRBJ1-2, with D possibly matching TRBD1 (5 bases). The CDR3 length is 14 residues. The germline gives CDR1 SEHNR, CDR2 FQNEAQ (reference sequence). V lost 0 bases to trimming and J lost 3 bases, with 8 bases between them. CDR3 amino acids: CASSLAGADYGYTF. Written as DNA, the CDR3 is TGTGCCAGCAGCTTAGCTGGGGCTGACTATGGCTACACCTTC.

In its sample, this clonotype was seen once. With a much larger clone just one base away, this may be a read error. The CDR3 nucleotides read TGTGCCACCAGTGATTTCGACAGGGGGCCTACCGGGGAGCTGGTTTTT. Protein: CATSDFDRGPTGELVF. This chain links TRBV24-1 with TRBJ2-2; 10 nucleotides agree with TRBD1. The CDR3 runs 16 residues. The germline V gene encodes CDR1 KGHDR and CDR2 SFDVKD.

There are many counts of this clonotype. V gene TRBV13 combines with J gene TRBJ2-7; TRBD2 aligns across 9 bases. Trimming at V came to 6 bases and at J to 4 bases, leaving 4 bases not matched to a gene. The CDR3 covers 13 residues. Germline V CDR1 and CDR2: PRHDT, FYEKMQ (reference sequence). CDR3 sequence: CASRPSGRYEQYF. In DNA form, the CDR3 reads TGTGCCAGCAGGCCGAGCGGGAGGTACGAGCAGTACTTC.

This clonotype was recorded many times. Germline and junction disagree at one end, which may indicate a read error. The rearrangement uses TRBV7-9 and TRBJ1-4; TRBD1 might be the D (5 bases). Per the germline V gene, CDR1 is SEHNR and CDR2 is FQNEAQ (reference sequence). The CDR3 sequence is 15 residues long. The CDR3 sequence: CASTLGVATNEKLFF. The DNA of the CDR3 is TGTGCCAGCACCTTAGGGGTAGCAACTAATGAAAAACTGTTTTTT. The variable domain in full, completed from reference TRBV7-9 and TRBJ1-4, reads DTGVSQNPRHKITKRGQNVTFRCDPISEHNRLYWYRQTLGQGPEFLTYFQNEAQLEKSRLLSDRFSAERPKGSFSTLEIQRTEQGDSAMYLCASTLGVATNEKLFFGSGTQLSVL.

This chain connects TRBV4-1 to TRBJ1-2; no reliable D call. V was clipped by 2 bases and J by 8 bases, with 21 bases between them. The germline CDR1 and CDR2 sequences are MGHRA and YSYEKL. This CDR3 spans 16 amino acids. CDR3 in amino acids: CASSQQTRVPDRGYTF. In DNA form, the CDR3 reads TGCGCCAGCAGCCAACAGACAAGGGTCCCCGATCGCGGCTACACCTTC.

Only a few counts were recorded for this clonotype. An end of the junction does not agree with germline; a read error may underlie this. The chain links TRBV14 to TRBJ2-5, with 7 bases that match TRBD2. Germline values: CDR1 SGHDN, CDR2 FVKESK. The CDR3 spans 14 residues. CDR3 sequence reads: CASSRWGGQETQYF. The CDR3 nucleotides are TGCGCCAGCAGCCGGTGGGGGGGACAAGAGACCCAGTACTTC.

This rearrangement joins TRBV9 to TRBJ2-7; no clear D gene. Trimming removed 4 bases at V and 6 bases at J, with 14 bases between. Germline assignment: CDR1 SGDLS and CDR2 YYNGEE. The CDR3 is made up of 13 amino acids. The CDR3 DNA follows: TGTGCCAGCAGCCTGTTGGCAGCAGGCGAGCAGTACTTC. It translates to CASSLLAAGEQYF.

This clonotype was recorded many times. This rearrangement joins TRBV5-6 to TRBJ1-6; TRBD1 might be the D (5 bases). CDR1 SGHDT and CDR2 YYEEEE come from the germline V gene. The CDR3 is 13 residues long. V gave up 4 bases and J gave up 9 bases, with 11 bases separating them. The CDR3 protein is CASSPRTTSPLHF. CDR3 bases: TGTGCCAGCAGCCCTCGGACAACTTCACCCCTCCACTTT.

The chain is built from TRBV10-3 and TRBJ1-6; TRBD1 might be the D (5 bases). The CDR3 extends over 14 amino acids. Germline CDR1 and CDR2: ENHRY and SYGVKD. The ends were cut back, 7 bases at V and 8 bases at J, with 15 bases in the middle. This CDR3 reads CAIMASGDYSPLHF. The CDR3 DNA reads TGTGCCATCATGGCGTCGGGGGACTATTCACCCCTCCACTTT.

This clonotype was detected many times. V and J are TRBV15 and TRBJ2-3, with a possible D match to TRBD2 (6 bases). Looked up from germline, CDR1 is LNHNV and CDR2 is YYDKDF (reference sequence). Deletions cut 1 base from V and 0 bases from J, with 8 bases between. The CDR3 is 15 residues long. CDR3 residues: CATSRAGTSTDTQYF. For the CDR3, the DNA is TGTGCCACCAGCAGAGCGGGGACTAGCACAGATACGCAGTATTTT.